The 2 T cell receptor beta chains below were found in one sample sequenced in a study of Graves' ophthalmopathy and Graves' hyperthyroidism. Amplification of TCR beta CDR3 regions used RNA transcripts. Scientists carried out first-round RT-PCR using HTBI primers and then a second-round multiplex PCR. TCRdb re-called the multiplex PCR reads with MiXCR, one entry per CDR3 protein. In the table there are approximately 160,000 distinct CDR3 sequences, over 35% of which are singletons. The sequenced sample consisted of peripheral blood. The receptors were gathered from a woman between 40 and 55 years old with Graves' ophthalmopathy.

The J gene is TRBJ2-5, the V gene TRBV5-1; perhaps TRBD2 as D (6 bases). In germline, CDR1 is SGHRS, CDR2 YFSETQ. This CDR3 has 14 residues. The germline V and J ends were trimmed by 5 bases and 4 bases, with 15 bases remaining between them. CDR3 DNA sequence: TGCGCCAGCAGATTGAGGGGAGGATCAGAGACCCAGTACTTC. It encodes CASRLRGGSETQYF.

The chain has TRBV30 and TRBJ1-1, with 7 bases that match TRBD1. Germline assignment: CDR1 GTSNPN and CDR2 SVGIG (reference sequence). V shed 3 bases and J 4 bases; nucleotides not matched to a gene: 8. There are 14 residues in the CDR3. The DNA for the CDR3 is TGTGCCTGGAGGTTACAGGGGAGACGCACTGAAGCTTTCTTT. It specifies CAWRLQGRRTEAFF.